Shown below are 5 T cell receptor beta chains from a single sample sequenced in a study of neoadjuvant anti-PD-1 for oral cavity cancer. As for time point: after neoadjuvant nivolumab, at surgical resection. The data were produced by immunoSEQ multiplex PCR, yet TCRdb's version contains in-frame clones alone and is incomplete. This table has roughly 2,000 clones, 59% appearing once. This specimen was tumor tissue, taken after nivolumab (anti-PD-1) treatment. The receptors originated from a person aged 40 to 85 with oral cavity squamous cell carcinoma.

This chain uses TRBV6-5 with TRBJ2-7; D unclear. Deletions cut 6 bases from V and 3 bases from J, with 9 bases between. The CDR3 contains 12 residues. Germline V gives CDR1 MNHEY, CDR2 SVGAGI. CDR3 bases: TGTGCCAGCAGGCAAGGAGACTACGAGCAGTACTTC. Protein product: CASRQGDYEQYF.

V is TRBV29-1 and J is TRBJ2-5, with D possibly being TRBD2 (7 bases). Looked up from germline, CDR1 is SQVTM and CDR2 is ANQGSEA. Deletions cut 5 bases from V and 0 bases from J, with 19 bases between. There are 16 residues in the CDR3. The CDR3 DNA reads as TGCAGCGTTTTCAGGGGCGGGGGACCTTACCAAGAGACCCAGTACTTC. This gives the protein CSVFRGGGPYQETQYF.

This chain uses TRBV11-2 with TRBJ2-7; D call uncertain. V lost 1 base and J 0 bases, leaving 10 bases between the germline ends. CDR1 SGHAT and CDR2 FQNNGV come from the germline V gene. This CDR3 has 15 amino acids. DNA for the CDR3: TGTGCCAGCAGCTTAGGGACCGCCAGCTCCTACGAGCAGTACTTC. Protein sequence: CASSLGTASSYEQYF.

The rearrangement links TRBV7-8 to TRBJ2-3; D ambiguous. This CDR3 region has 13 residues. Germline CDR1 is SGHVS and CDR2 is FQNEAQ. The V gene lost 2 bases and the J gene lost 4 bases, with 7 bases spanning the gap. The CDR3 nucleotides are TGTGCCAGCAGCTTATCGAAGGCAGATACGCAGTATTTT. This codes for CASSLSKADTQYF.

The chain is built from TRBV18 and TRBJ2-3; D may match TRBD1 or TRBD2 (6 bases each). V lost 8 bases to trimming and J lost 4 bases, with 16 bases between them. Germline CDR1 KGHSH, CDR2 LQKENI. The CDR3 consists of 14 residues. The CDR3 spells CASAGGRLSDTQYF. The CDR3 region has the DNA TGTGCCAGCGCTGGGGGGCGGCTGTCAGATACGCAGTATTTT.